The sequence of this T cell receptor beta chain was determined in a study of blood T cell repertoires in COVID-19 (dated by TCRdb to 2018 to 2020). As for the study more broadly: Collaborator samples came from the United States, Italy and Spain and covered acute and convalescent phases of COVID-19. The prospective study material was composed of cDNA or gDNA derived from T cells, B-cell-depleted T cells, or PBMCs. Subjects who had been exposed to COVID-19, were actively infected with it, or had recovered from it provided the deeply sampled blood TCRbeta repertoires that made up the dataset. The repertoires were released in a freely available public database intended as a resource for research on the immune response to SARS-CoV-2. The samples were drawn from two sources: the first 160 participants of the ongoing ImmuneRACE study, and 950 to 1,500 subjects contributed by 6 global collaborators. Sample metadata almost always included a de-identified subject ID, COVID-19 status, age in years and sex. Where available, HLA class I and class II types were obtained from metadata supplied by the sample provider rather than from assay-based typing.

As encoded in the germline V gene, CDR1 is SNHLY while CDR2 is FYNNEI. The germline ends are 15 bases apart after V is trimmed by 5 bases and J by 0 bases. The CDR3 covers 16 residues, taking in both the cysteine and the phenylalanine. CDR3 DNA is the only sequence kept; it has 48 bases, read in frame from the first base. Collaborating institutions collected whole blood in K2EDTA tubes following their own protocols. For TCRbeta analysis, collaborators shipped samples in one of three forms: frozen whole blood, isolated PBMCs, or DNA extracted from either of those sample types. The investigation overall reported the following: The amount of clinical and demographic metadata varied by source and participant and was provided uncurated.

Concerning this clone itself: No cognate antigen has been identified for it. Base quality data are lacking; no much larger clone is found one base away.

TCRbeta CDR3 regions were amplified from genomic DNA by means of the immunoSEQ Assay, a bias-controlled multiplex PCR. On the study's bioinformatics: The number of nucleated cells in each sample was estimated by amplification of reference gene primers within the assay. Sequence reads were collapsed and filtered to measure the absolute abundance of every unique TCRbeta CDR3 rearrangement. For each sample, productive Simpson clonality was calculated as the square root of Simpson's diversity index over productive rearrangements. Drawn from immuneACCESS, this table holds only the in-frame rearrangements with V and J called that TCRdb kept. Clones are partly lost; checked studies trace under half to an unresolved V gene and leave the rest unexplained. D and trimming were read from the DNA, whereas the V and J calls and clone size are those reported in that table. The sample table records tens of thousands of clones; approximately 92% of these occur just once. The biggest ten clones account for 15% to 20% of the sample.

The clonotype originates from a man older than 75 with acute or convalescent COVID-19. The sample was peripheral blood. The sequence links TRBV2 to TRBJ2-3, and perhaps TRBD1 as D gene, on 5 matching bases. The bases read TGTGCCAGCAGTATGGCCACAGGCCGTAGCACAGATACGCAGTATTTT. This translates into CASSMATGRSTDTQYF.